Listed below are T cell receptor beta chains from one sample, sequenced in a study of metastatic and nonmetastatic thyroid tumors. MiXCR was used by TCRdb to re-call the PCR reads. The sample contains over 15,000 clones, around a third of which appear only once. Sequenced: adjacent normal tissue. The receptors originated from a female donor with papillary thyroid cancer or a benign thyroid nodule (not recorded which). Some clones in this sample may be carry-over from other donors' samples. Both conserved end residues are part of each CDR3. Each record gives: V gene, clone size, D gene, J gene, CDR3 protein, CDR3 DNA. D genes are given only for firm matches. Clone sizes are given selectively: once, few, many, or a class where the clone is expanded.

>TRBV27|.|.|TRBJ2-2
CASSLSWTANTGELFF
TGTGCCAGCAGTTTATCGTGGACAGCAAACACCGGGGAGCTGTTTTTT
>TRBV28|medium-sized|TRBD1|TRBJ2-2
CASSLVTGGMTGELFF
TGTGCCAGCAGTTTAGTGACAGGGGGCATGACCGGGGAGCTGTTTTTT
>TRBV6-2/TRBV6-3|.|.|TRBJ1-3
CSISRTAGNTIYF
TGTTCCATCAGCCGCACAGCTGGAAACACCATATATTTT
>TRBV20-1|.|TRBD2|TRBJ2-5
CSARDLEGLAVQETQYF
TGCAGTGCTAGAGATCTTGAGGGACTAGCGGTACAAGAGACCCAGTACTTC
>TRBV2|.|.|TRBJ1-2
CASNGGNYGYTF
TGTGCCAGCAATGGGGGGAACTATGGCTACACCTTC
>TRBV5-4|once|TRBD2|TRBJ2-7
CASSLVRLAGGLYEQYF
TGTGCCAGCAGCTTGGTGCGACTAGCGGGAGGATTGTACGAGCAGTACTTC
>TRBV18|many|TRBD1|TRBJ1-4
CASSRDRGNEKLFF
TGTGCCAGCTCCCGGGACAGGGGCAACGAAAAACTGTTTTTT
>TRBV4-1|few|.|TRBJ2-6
CASSQDLGSGANVLTF
TGCGCCAGCAGCCAAGATCTGGGCTCTGGGGCCAACGTCCTGACTTTC
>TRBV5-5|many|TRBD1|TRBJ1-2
CASSLIPGQVYGYTF
TGTGCCAGCAGCTTGATTCCCGGACAGGTGTATGGCTACACCTTC
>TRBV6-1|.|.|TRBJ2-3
CASSDDFDSTDTQYF
TGTGCCAGCAGCGACGACTTCGACAGCACAGATACGCAGTATTTT
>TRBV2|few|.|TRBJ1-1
CASKDRQETEAFF
TGTGCCAGCAAGGACCGGCAGGAGACTGAAGCTTTCTTT
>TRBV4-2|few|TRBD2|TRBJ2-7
CASSQAGTSGTPEYF
TGTGCCAGCAGCCAAGCCGGGACTAGCGGAACCCCCGAGTACTTC
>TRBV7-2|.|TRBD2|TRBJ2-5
CASSSLTSVKTQYF
TGTGCCAGCAGCTCCTTGACTAGCGTGAAGACCCAGTACTTC
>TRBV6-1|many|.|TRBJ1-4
CASSGYLNEKLFF
TGTGCCAGCAGTGGATACCTTAATGAAAAACTGTTTTTT
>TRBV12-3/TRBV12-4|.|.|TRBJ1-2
CASWSFNYGYTF
TGTGCCAGCTGGAGTTTCAACTATGGCTACACCTTC
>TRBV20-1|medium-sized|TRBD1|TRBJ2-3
CSARRRQGTTDTQYF
TGCAGTGCTAGGAGACGACAGGGGACCACAGATACGCAGTATTTT